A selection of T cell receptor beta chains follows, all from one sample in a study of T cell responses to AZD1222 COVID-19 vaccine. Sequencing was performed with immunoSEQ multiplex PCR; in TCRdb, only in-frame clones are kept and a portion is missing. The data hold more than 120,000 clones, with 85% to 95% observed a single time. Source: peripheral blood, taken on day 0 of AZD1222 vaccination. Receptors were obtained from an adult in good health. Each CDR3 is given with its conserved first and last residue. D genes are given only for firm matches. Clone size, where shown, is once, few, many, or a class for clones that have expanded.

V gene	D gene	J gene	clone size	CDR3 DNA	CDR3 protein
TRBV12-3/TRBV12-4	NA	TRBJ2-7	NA	TGTGCCAGCAGCGAGACTAGTTACGAGCAGTACTTC	CASSETSYEQYF
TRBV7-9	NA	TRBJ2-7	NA	TGTGCCAGCAGCCCACCAATGGGCAGGTACGAGCAGTACTTC	CASSPPMGRYEQYF
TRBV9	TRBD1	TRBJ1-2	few	TGTGCCAGCAGCGCGGGGGACAGGGGGCTGAGCTACACCTTC	CASSAGDRGLSYTF
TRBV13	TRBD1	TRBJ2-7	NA	TGTGCCAGCAGCCAAACAGGGGGCGGGTACGAGCAGTACTTC	CASSQTGGGYEQYF
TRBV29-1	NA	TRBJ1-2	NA	TGCAGCGTTGGTGAGAACTATGGCTACACCTTC	CSVGENYGYTF
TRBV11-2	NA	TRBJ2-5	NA	TGTGCCAGCAGCAGGACCCAAGAGACCCAGTACTTC	CASSRTQETQYF
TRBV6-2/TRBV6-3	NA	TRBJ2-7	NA	TGTGCCAGCACCCCGGGAACTGGGGAGCAGTACTTC	CASTPGTGEQYF
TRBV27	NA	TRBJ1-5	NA	TGTGCCAGCAGTTTAGCCGGAAGGGAGCAGCCCCAGCATTTT	CASSLAGREQPQHF
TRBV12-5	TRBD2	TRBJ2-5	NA	TGTGCTAGTGGTTTGGTAGTAGGGACGGGGGGAGAGACCCAGTACTTC	CASGLVVGTGGETQYF
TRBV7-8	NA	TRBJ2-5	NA	TGTGCCAGCAGCCGGGGTATTTGGGAGACCCAGTACTTC	CASSRGIWETQYF
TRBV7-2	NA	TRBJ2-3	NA	TGTGCCAGCAGCTTAACCCCACTAGCATGGGATACGCAGTATTTT	CASSLTPLAWDTQYF
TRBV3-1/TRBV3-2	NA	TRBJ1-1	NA	TGTGCCAGCAGCCTTCGGGCCCAGAACACTGAAGCTTTCTTT	CASSLRAQNTEAFF
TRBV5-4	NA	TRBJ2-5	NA	TGTGCCAGCAGCTCGAGTGTTGTCCAAATGGGCCAGTACTTC	CASSSSVVQMGQYF
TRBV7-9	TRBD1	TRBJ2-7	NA	TGTGCCAGCAGCTCCCGAGGGACAGGGTCCTACGAGCAGTACTTC	CASSSRGTGSYEQYF
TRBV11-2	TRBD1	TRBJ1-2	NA	TGTGCCAGCAGCGCTACCCAGGGGGCGGGCTATGGCTACACCTTC	CASSATQGAGYGYTF
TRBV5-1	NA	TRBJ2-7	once	TGCGCCAGCAGCTTGGAACGGATGAACTACGAGCAGTACTTC	CASSLERMNYEQYF
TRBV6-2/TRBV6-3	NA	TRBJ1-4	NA	TGTGCCAGCAGTAAGACCGGGCCCACTAATGAAAAACTGTTTTTT	CASSKTGPTNEKLFF
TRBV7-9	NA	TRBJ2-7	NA	TGTGCCAGCAGCTTAGTGAGACACGACACCTACGAGCAGTACTTC	CASSLVRHDTYEQYF
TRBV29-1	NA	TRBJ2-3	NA	TGCAGCGCTCTCAAGGGGGCAGATACGCAGTATTTT	CSALKGADTQYF
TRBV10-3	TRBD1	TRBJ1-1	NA	TGTGCCATCAGTCTAAAGGGGGCGCTCACTGAAGCTTTCTTT	CAISLKGALTEAFF
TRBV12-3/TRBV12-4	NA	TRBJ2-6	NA	TGTGCCAGTGAAGCCAGGGGCCTCAACGTCCTGACTTTC	CASEARGLNVLTF
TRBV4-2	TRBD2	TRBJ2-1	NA	TGTGCCAGCAGCTCCGGTGGTAGCGGGAGGCCAGAGAGCTCCTACAATGAGCAGTTCTTC	CASSSGGSGRPESSYNEQFF
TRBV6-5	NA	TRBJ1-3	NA	TGTGCCAGCAGGACGGGGGGATACTCTGGAAACACCATATATTTT	CASRTGGYSGNTIYF
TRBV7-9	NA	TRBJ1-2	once	TGTGCCAGCAGCTTCCAGGGTAGTGGAGACTATGGCTACACCTTC	CASSFQGSGDYGYTF
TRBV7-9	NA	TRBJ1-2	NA	TGTGCCAGCAGCCGACAGCGGGGAGATACCTATGGCTACACCTTC	CASSRQRGDTYGYTF
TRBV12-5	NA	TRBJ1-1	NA	TGTGCTAGTGGTTTGTGGGGGGCTGAAGCTTTCTTT	CASGLWGAEAFF
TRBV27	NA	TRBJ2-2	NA	TGTGCCAGCCAGAGGGTAGGAGGCGCGAACACCGGGGAGCTGTTTTTT	CASQRVGGANTGELFF
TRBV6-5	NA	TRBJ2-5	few	TGTGCCAGCGGAGACCGACGAGAGACCCAGTACTTC	CASGDRRETQYF
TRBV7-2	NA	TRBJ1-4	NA	TGTGCCAGCAGCTTAGTTGGGACAACTAATGAAAAACTGTTTTTT	CASSLVGTTNEKLFF
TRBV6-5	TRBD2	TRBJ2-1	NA	TGTGCCAGCAGTTACGGACTGGCGGGGGGGTACAATGAGCAGTTCTTC	CASSYGLAGGYNEQFF
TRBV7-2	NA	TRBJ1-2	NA	TGTGCCAGCAGCTTATTTCAGGGATATGGCTACACCTTC	CASSLFQGYGYTF
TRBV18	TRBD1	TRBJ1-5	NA	TGTGCCAGCTCACTTGACAGGGCCCCCAATCAGCCCCAGCATTTT	CASSLDRAPNQPQHF
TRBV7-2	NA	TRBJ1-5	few	TGTGCCAGCAGCTTAGTATTCGATAGCAATCAGCCCCAGCATTTT	CASSLVFDSNQPQHF
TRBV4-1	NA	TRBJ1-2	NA	TGCGCCAGCAGCCGCTTATCGACATTAGCGGGCTACACCTTC	CASSRLSTLAGYTF
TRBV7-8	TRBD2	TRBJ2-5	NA	TGTGCCAGCAGCTTGAGACTAGCACAAGAGACCCAGTACTTC	CASSLRLAQETQYF
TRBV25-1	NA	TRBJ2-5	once	TGTGCCAGCAGTGAATCTGGACGGGGGCCGACCCAGTACTTC	CASSESGRGPTQYF
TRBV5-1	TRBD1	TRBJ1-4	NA	TGCGCCAGCAGCTCCGGGACAGGGGGTGAAAAACTGTTTTTT	CASSSGTGGEKLFF
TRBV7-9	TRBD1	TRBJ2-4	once	TGTGCCAGCAGCTTGGTGGGACAGGGGAAAGACATTCAGTACTTC	CASSLVGQGKDIQYF
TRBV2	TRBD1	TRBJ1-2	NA	TGTGCCAGCAGCCTGGACAGGGACTATGGCTACACCTTC	CASSLDRDYGYTF
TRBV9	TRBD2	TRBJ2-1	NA	TGTGCCAGCAGCGTAGTAGCGGGGGGCCGGAGGGGACTGAATGAGCAGTTCTTC	CASSVVAGGRRGLNEQFF
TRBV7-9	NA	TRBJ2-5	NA	TGTGCCAGCAGCACCTACAGGCAAGAGACCCAGTACTTC	CASSTYRQETQYF
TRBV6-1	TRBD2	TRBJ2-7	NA	TGTGCCAGCAGTGTGACTAGCGGGGGGGCCGGTAGGATGTACGAGCAGTACTTC	CASSVTSGGAGRMYEQYF
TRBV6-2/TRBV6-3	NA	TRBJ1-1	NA	TGTGCCAGCATCCCCTTGGGCCAGGGTATGAACACTGAAGCTTTCTTT	CASIPLGQGMNTEAFF